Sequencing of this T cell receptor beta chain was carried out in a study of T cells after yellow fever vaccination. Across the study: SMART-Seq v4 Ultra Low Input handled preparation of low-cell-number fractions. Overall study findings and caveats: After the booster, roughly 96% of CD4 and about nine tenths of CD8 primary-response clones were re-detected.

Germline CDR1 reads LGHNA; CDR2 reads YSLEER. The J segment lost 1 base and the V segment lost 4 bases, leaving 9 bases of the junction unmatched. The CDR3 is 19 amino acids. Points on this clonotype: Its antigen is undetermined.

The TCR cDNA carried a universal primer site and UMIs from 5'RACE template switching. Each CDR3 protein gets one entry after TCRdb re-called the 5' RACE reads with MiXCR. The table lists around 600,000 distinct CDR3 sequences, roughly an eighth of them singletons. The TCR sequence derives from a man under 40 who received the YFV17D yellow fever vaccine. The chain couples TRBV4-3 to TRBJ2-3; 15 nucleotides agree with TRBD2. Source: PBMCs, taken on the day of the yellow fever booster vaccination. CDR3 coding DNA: TGCGCCAGCAGCCCCCTCCCCGGACTAGCGGGAGGGGGCACAGATACGCAGTATTTT. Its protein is CASSPLPGLAGGGTDTQYF.